The clone carrying this T cell receptor (beta chain) was recorded many times. Its antigen remains unknown. The record originates from a study of human T cells and chemical hapten exposure. Study details: The patch tests put 0.01% DPC on the skin of the upper back and were read 6 days later. General study results and limits: It was expanded TCRs that formed significantly more large CDR3 similarity clusters than controls did.

As to time point: patch test 3, about 24 weeks after DPC sensitization. Treatment of the sample: therapeutic diphenylcyclopropenone sensitization with weekly scalp DPC. Every patch test was put on after a blood sample was taken. Suited to DPC and affected by alopecia, the donors ranged from 18 to 70 years old. Trimming cost V 0 bases and J 3 bases; bases outside gene matches: 0. This CDR3 spans 14 amino acids. Germline loops: CDR1 MGHRA, CDR2 YSYEKL. TCRdb independently ran MiXCR on the RACE reads; one entry per CDR3 protein. Of some 30,000 distinct CDR3 sequences detected, 5% to 6.5% appear once; the ten largest clones hold around 6%.

Sequences were derived from whole blood, sampled in connection with sensitization to the hapten diphenylcyclopropenone (DPC). The TCR was taken from a man in his thirties or forties with alopecia areata. Some clones in this sample may be carry-over from other donors' samples. This chain links TRBV4-1 with TRBJ2-7; 9 nucleotides agree with TRBD2. CDR3 nucleotide sequence: TGCGCCAGCAGCCAAGATAGCGGGGGCTACGAGCAGTACTTC. Translating gives CASSQDSGGYEQYF.